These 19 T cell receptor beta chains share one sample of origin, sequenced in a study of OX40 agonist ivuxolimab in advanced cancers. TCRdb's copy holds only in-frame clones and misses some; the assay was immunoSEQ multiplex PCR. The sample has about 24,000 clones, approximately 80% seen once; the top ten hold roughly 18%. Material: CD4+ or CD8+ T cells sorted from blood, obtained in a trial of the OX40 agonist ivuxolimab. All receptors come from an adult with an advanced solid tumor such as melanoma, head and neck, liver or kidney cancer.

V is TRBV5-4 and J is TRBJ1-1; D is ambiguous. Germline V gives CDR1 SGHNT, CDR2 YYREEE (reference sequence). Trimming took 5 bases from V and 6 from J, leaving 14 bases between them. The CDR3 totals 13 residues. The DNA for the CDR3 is TGTGCCAGCAGGGGCGCTGTTTGGGCTGAAGCTTTCTTT. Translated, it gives CASRGAVWAEAFF.

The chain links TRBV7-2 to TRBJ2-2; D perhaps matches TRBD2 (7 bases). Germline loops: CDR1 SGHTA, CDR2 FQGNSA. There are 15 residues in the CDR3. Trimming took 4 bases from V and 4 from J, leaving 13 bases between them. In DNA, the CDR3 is TGTGCCAGCAGCTATAAGGGGGGGAGCACCGGGGAGCTGTTTTTT. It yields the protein CASSYKGGSTGELFF.

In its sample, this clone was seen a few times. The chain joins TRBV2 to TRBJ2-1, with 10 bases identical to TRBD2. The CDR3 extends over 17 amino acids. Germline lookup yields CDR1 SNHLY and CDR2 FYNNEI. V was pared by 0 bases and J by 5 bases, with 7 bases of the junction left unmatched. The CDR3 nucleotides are TGTGCCAGCAGTGAAGCGCTTAGGACTAGCGGCCACAATGAGCAGTTCTTC. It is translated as CASSEALRTSGHNEQFF.

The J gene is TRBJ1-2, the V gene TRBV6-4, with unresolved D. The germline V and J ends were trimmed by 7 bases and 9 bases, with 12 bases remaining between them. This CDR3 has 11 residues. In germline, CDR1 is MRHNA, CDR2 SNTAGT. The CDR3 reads CASTPGSSYTF. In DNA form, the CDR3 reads TGTGCCAGCACCCCGGGCAGTAGCTACACCTTC.

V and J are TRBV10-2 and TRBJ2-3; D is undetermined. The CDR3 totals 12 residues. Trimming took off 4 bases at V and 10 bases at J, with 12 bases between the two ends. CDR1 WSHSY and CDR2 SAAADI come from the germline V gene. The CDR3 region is CASSVAETAQYF. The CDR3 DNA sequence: TGCGCCAGCAGTGTGGCCGAAACGGCGCAGTATTTT.

The CDR3 DNA is TGTGCCAGCACGACTGGGATGTTGAGTGAGCAGTTCTTC. Residues: CASTTGMLSEQFF. The chain links TRBV2 to TRBJ2-1; D unresolved. Trimming shortened V by 7 bases and J by 9 bases, and 16 bases separated the two germline ends. CDR3 size: 13 residues. Per germline, CDR1 SNHLY and CDR2 FYNNEI.

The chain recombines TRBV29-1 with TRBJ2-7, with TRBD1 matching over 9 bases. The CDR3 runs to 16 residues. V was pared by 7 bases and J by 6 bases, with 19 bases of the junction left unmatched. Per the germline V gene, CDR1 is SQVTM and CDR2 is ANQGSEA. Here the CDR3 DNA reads TGCAGCGCCCGACCGGGACAGGGCTGGGTAGGAGTCGAGCAGTACTTC. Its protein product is CSARPGQGWVGVEQYF.

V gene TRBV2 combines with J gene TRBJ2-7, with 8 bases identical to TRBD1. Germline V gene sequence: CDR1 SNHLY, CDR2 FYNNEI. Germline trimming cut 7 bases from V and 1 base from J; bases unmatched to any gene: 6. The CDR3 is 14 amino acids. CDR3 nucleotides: TGTGCCAGCACATCACAGGGGGGATCCTACGAGCAGTACTTC. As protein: CASTSQGGSYEQYF. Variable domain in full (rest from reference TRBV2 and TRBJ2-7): EPEVTQTPSHQVTQMGQEVILRCVPISNHLYFYWYRQILGQKVEFLVSFYNNEISEKSEIFDDQFSVERPDGSNFTLKIRSTKLEDSAMYFCASTSQGGSYEQYFGPGTRLTVT.

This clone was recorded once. The CDR3 nucleotides are TGTGCCAGCAGTCGGGACCCTTACGGAGGGACCCAGTACTTC. As protein: CASSRDPYGGTQYF. The V gene is TRBV6-5, the J gene TRBJ2-5; D could derive from TRBD1 or TRBD2 (5 bases each). V was shortened by 5 bases and J by 7 bases, with 17 bases between the two germline ends. CDR1 MNHEY and CDR2 SVGAGI come from the germline V gene. This CDR3 has 14 amino acids.

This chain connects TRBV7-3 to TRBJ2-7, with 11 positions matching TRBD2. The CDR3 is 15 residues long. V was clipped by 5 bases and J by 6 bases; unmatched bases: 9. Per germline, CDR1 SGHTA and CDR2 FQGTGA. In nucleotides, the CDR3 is TGTGCCAGCAGCCTCAGGACTAGCGGGCAAACCGAGCAGTACTTC. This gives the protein CASSLRTSGQTEQYF. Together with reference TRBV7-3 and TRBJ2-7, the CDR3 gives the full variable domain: GAGVSQTPSNKVTEKGKYVELRCDPISGHTALYWYRQSLGQGPEFLIYFQGTGAADDSGLPNDRFFAVRPEGSVSTLKIQRTERGDSAVYLCASSLRTSGQTEQYFGPGTRLTVT.

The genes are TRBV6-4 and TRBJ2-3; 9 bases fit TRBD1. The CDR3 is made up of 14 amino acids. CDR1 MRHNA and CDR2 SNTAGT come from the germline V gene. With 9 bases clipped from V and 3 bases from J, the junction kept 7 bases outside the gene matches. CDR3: CASSGTGNTDTQYF. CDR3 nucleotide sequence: TGTGCCAGTTCCGGGACAGGGAATACAGATACGCAGTATTTT.

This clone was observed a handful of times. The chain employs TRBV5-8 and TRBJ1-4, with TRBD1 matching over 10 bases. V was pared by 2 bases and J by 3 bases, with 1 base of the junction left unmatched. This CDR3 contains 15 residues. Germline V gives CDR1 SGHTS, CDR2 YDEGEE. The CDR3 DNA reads TGTGCCAGCAGCTTCGGGACAGGGGCTAATGAAAAACTGTTTTTT. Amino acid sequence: CASSFGTGANEKLFF.

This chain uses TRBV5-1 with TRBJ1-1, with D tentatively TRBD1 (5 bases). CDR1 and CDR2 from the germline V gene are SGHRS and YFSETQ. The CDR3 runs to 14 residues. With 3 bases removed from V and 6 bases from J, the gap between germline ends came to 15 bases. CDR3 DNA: TGCGCCAGCAGCTCCGAGGTACCGGGGGCTGAAGCTTTCTTT. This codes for CASSSEVPGAEAFF. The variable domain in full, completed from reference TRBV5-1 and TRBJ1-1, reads KAGVTQTPRYLIKTRGQQVTLSCSPISGHRSVSWYQQTPGQGLQFLFEYFSETQRNKGNFPGRFSGRQFSNSRSEMNVSTLELGDSALYLCASSSEVPGAEAFFGQGTRLTVV.

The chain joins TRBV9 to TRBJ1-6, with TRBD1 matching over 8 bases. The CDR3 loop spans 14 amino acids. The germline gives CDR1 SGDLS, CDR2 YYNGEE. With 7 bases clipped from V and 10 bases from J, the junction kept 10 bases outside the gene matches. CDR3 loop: CASCPGQGFSPLHF. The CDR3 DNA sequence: TGTGCCAGCTGCCCAGGACAGGGCTTCTCACCCCTCCACTTT. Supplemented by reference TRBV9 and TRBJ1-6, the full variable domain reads DSGVTQTPKHLITATGQRVTLRCSPRSGDLSVYWYQQSLDQGLQFLIQYYNGEERAKGNILERFSAQQFPDLHSELNLSSLELGDSALYFCASCPGQGFSPLHFGNGTRLTVT.

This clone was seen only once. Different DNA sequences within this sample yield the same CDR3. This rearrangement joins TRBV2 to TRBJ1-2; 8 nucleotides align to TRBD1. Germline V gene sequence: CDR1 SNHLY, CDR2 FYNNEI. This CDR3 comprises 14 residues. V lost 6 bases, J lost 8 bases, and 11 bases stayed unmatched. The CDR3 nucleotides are TGTGCCAGCAGGGTCAGGCAGGGGGCGGGGGGCTACACCTTC. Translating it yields CASRVRQGAGGYTF.

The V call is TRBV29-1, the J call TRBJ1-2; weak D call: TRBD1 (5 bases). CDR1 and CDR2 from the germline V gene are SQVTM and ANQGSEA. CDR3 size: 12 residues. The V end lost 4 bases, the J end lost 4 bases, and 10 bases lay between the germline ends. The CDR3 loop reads CSVGDSTYGYTF. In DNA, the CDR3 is TGCAGCGTTGGGGACTCGACCTATGGCTACACCTTC. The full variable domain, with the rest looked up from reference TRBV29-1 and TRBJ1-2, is SAVISQKPSRDICQRGTSLTIQCQVDSQVTMMFWYRQQPGQSLTLIATANQGSEATYESGFVIDKFPISRPNLTFSTLTVSNMSPEDSSIYLCSVGDSTYGYTFGSGTRLTVV.

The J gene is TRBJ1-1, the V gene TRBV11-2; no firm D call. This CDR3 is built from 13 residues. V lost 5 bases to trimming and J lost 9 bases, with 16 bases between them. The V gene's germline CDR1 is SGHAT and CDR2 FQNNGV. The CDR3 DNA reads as TGTGCCAGCAGCGACCGGTCGGTGACACAAGCTTTCTTT. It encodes CASSDRSVTQAFF.

The CDR3 protein is CAINWDGGGEQYF. The DNA for the CDR3 is TGTGCCATCAACTGGGACGGCGGGGGAGAGCAGTACTTC. This chain uses TRBV10-3 with TRBJ2-7; TRBD2 matches at 7 bases. CDR1 is ENHRY and CDR2 is SYGVKD in the germline V gene. V shed 7 bases, J shed 7 bases, and the junction held 10 bases outside the gene matches. This CDR3 spans 13 amino acids.

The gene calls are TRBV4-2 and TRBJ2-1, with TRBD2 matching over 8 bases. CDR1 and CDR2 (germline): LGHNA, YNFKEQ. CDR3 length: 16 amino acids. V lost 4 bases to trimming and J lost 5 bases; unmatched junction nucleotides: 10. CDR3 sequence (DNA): TGTGCCAGCAGCCGGCCCGGGACTAGGAGCAACAATGAGCAGTTCTTC. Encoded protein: CASSRPGTRSNNEQFF.